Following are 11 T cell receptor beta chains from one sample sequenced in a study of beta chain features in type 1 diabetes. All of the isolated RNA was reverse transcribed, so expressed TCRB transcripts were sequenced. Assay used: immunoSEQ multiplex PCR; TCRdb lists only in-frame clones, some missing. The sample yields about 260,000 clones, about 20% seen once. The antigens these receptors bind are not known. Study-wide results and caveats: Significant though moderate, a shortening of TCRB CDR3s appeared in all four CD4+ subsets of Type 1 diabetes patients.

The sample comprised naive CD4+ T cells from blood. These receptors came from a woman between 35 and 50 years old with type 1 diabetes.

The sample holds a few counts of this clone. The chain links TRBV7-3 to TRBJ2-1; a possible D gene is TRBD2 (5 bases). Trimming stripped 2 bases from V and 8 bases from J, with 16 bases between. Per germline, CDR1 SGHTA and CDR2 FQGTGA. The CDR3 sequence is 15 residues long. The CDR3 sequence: CASSLARSGMDEQFF. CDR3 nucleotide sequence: TGTGCCAGCAGCTTAGCACGCTCGGGGATGGATGAGCAGTTCTTC.

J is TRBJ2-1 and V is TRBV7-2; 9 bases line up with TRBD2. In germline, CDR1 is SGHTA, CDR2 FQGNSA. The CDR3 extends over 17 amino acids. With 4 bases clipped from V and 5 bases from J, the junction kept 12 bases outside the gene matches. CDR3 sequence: CASSSPALAGVHNEQFF. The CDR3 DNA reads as TGTGCCAGCAGCTCCCCCGCTTTAGCGGGGGTCCACAATGAGCAGTTCTTC.

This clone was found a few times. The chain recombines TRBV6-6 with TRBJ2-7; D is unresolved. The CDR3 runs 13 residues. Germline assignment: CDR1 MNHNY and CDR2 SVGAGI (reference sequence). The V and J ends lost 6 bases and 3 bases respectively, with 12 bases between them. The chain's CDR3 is CASSPPMSYEQYF. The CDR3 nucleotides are TGTGCCAGCAGCCCCCCGATGAGCTACGAGCAGTACTTC.

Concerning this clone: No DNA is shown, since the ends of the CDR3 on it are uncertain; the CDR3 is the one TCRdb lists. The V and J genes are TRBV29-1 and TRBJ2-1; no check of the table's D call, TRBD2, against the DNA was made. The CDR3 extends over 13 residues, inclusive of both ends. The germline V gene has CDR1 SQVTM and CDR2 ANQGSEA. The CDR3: CSVGQGASGGGFF.

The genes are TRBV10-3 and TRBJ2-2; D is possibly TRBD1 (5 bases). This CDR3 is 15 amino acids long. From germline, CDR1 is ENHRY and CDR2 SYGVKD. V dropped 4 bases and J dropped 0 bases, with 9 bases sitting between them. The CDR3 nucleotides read TGTGCCATCAGTGGGGGCCCGGCGAACACCGGGGAGCTGTTTTTT. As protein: CAISGGPANTGELFF.

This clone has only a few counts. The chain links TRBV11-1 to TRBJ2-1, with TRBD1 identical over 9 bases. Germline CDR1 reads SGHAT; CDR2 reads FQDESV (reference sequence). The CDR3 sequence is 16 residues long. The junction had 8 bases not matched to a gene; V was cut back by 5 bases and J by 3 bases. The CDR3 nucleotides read TGTGCCAGCAGCCTCAGGACAGGGGACCTCTACAATGAGCAGTTCTTC. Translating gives CASSLRTGDLYNEQFF.

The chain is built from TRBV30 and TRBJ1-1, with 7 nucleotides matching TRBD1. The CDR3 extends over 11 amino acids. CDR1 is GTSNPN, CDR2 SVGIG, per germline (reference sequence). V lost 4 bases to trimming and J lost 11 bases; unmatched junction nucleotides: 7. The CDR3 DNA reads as TGTGCCTGGACAGGGACAGCTCGGGCTTTCTTT. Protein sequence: CAWTGTARAFF. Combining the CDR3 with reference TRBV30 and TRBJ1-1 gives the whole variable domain SQTIHQWPATLVQPVGSPLSLECTVEGTSNPNLYWYRQAAGRGLQLLFYSVGIGQISSEVPQNLSASRPQDRQFILSSKKLLLSDSGFYLCAWTGTARAFFGQGTRLTVV.

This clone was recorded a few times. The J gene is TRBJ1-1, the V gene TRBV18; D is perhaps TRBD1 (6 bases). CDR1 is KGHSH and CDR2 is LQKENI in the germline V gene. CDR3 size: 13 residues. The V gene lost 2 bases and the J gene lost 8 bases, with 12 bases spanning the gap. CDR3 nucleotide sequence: TGTGCCAGCTCACCAAGAATGGACAGCGAAGCTTTCTTT. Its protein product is CASSPRMDSEAFF.

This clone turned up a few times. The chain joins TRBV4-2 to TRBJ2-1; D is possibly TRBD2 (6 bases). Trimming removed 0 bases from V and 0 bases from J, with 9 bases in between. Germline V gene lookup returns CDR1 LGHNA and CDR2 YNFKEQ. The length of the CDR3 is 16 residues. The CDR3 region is CASSQEDGSSYNEQFF. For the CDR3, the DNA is TGTGCCAGCAGCCAAGAGGACGGGAGCTCCTACAATGAGCAGTTCTTC.

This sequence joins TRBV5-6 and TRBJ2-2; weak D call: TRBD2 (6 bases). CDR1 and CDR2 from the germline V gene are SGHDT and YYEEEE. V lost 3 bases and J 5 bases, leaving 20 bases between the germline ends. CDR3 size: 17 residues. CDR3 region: CASSSPMVVGGTGELFF. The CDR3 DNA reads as TGTGCCAGCAGCTCCCCGATGGTAGTCGGAGGGACCGGGGAGCTGTTTTTT.

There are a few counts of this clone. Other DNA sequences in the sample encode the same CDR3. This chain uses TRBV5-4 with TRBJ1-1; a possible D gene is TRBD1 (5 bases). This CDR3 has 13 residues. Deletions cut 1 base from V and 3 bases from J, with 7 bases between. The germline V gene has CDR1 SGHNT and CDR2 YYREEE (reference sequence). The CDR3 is CASSLQGDTEAFF. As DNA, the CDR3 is TGTGCCAGCAGCTTGCAGGGTGACACTGAAGCTTTCTTT.